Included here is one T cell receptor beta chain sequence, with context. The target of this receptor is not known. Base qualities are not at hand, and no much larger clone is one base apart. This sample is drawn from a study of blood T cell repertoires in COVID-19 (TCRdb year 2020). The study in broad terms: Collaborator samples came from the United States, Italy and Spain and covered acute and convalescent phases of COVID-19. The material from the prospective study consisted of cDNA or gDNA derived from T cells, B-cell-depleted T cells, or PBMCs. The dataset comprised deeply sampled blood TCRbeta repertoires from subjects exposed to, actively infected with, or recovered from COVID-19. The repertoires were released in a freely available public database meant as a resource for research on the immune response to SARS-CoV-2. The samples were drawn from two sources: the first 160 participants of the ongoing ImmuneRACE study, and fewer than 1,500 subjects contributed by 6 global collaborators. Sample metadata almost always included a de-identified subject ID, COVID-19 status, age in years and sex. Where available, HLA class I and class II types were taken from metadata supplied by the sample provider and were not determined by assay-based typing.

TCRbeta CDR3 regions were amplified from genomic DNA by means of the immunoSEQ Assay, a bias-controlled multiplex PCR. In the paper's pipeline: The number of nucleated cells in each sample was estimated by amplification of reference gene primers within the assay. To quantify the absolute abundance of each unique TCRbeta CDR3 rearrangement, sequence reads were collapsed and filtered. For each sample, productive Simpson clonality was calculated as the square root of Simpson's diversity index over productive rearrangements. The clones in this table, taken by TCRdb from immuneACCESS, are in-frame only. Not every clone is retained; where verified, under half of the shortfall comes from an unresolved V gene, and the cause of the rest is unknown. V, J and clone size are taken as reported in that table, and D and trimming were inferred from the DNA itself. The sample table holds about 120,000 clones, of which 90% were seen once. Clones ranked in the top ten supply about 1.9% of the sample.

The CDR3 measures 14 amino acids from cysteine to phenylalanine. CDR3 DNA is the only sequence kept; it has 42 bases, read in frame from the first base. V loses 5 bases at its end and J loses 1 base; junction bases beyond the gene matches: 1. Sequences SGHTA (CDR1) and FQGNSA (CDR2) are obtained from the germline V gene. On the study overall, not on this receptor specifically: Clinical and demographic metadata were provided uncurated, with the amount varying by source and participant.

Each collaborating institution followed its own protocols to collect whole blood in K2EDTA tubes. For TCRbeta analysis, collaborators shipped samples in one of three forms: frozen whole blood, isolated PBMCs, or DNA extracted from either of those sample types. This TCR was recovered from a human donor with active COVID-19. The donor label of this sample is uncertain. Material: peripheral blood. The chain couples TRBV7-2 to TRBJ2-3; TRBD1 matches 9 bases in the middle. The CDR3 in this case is CASSRDRGTDTQYF. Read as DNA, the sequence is TGTGCCAGCAGCCGGGACAGGGGCACAGATACGCAGTATTTT.